Presented here are 9 T cell receptor beta chains from one specimen sequenced in a study of CXCR3-negative and CXCR3-positive naive CD8 T cells. The libraries of TRB cDNA were constructed through 5' RACE using UMI labels. TCRdb reprocessed the 5' RACE reads, keeping one entry per CDR3 protein, no DNA. The sample holds about 62,000 distinct CDR3 sequences. Sequencing was performed on naive CXCR3- CD8+ T cells from blood. Regarding subset: CD45RO-CCR7+CD27+CD95- naive CD8+ T cells lacking CXCR3 (TNR3-). These receptors came from a human donor in good health. Some clones in this sample may be carry-over from other donors' samples.

The gene calls are TRBV19 and TRBJ2-2. The CDR3 loop spans 15 amino acids. Germline CDR1 LNHDA, CDR2 SQIVND (reference sequence). This chain's CDR3 is CASSIGQANTGELFF.

This chain joins TRBV20-1 and TRBJ2-1; TCRdb selects TRBD1, and the lack of DNA leaves this call unchecked. CDR1 and CDR2 (germline): DFQATT, SNEGSKA (reference sequence). The CDR3 is 15 amino acids. This CDR3 is CSVRGQGQEYNEQFF.

The chain carries TRBV9 and TRBJ1-1; TCRdb indicates TRBD1, and absent DNA this call remains unverified. The CDR3 loop spans 14 amino acids. Germline CDR1 is SGDLS and CDR2 is YYNGEE. This CDR3 is CASSQGTQNTEAFF.

The V gene is TRBV7-8, the J gene TRBJ1-2. Germline CDR1 and CDR2: SGHVS and FQNEAQ. The CDR3 covers 14 residues. Here the CDR3 reads CASSSYRTNYGYTF.

The CDR3 here is CSAPPRSGSSGNTIYF. The V call is TRBV20-1, the J call TRBJ1-3; TCRdb proposes TRBD1, but this gene call is untestable without DNA. Germline V CDR1 and CDR2: DFQATT, SNEGSKA (reference sequence). The CDR3 loop spans 16 amino acids.

The genes are TRBV9 and TRBJ2-6. CDR1 SGDLS and CDR2 YYNGEE come from the germline V gene. This CDR3 is built from 18 residues. The CDR3 sequence: CASSVENEADSGANVLTF.

This sequence joins TRBV6-5 and TRBJ2-3; no DNA is available, so the TRBD1 call from TCRdb remains unchecked. The CDR3 is 16 amino acids. Per germline, CDR1 MNHEY and CDR2 SVGAGI. The CDR3 loop reads CASSPPRGEEANTQYF.

This chain joins TRBV29-1 and TRBJ1-1; TCRdb returns TRBD1, unconfirmable since there is no DNA. Germline V lookup: CDR1 SQVTM, CDR2 ANQGSEA. The CDR3 has 14 residues. The CDR3 loop is CSVGDSRGYTEAFF. Using reference TRBV29-1 and TRBJ1-1 for the parts outside the CDR3, the full variable domain is SAVISQKPSRDICQRGTSLTIQCQVDSQVTMMFWYRQQPGQSLTLIATANQGSEATYESGFVIDKFPISRPNLTFSTLTVSNMSPEDSSIYLCSVGDSRGYTEAFFGQGTRLTVV.

This chain connects TRBV7-9 to TRBJ1-1; the D call of TRBD1 rests on TCRdb alone, since no DNA is present to check it. This CDR3 comprises 15 residues. CDR1 and CDR2 (germline): SEHNR, FQNEAQ (reference sequence). This CDR3 is CASSDTGAGNTEAFF.